Below, 13 T cell receptor beta chains from the same sample are listed, as sequenced in a study of cytomegalovirus exposure and HLA in healthy donors. The PCR employed 60 Vbeta primers together with 13 Jbeta primers. Method: immunoSEQ multiplex PCR; TCRdb's copy keeps in-frame clones and lacks some. This sample carries some 200,000 clones, about 80% of them seen once, and the ten largest clones take around 16%. The sequencing sample was made of PBMCs. The source of these receptors is a middle-aged man in good health and CMV-seronegative.

The chain links TRBV7-3 to TRBJ2-3, with 9 bases fitting TRBD2. Germline-derived CDR1 and CDR2 are SGHTA and FQGTGA. The CDR3 has 18 amino acids. V was clipped by 0 bases and J by 6 bases; unmatched bases: 13. CDR3 amino acids: CASSLTRASGTIQDTQYF. As DNA, the CDR3 is TGTGCCAGCAGCTTAACTCGGGCTAGCGGGACGATTCAGGATACGCAGTATTTT.

This clone was seen once. This chain connects TRBV27 to TRBJ1-2; the match to TRBD1 covers 8 bases. Trimming took 7 bases from V and 5 from J; bases not matched to a gene: 9. The germline CDR1 and CDR2 sequences are MNHEY and SMNVEV (reference sequence). CDR3 length equals 14 residues. As DNA, the CDR3 is TGTGCCAGCACTTCCCAGACAGGGGTATATGGCTACACCTTC. The encoded protein is CASTSQTGVYGYTF.

This clone was recorded a few times. This chain links TRBV19 with TRBJ2-7; D call uncertain. Between the trimmed V and J ends, which lost 5 bases and 4 bases, there was a span of 9 bases. Germline CDR1 reads LNHDA; CDR2 reads SQIVND (reference sequence). The CDR3 runs to 12 residues. The chain's CDR3 is CASSPDGYEQYF. CDR3 sequence (DNA): TGTGCCAGTAGTCCAGATGGTTACGAGCAGTACTTC.

The genes are TRBV28 and TRBJ1-2; D is undetermined. Trimming removed 10 bases at V and 6 bases at J, with 21 bases between. The CDR3 has 14 amino acids. CDR1 and CDR2 from the germline V gene are MDHEN and SYDVKM. CDR3 in amino acids: CATHSGRGIHGYTF. The DNA of the CDR3 is TGTGCCACCCACTCTGGTCGGGGAATACATGGCTACACCTTC.

The chain employs TRBV11-2 and TRBJ2-1; TRBD2 aligns across 11 bases. V lost 4 bases, J lost 7 bases, and 6 bases stayed unmatched. CDR3 length: 15 amino acids. Germline loops: CDR1 SGHAT, CDR2 FQNNGV. The CDR3 loop reads CASSSLAGGQNEQFF. In DNA, the CDR3 is TGTGCCAGCAGCTCGTTAGCGGGAGGGCAGAATGAGCAGTTCTTC.

The chain uses TRBV10-2 and TRBJ1-5, with 8 nucleotides matching TRBD1. Germline V gene sequence: CDR1 WSHSY, CDR2 SAAADI. The CDR3 has 14 amino acids. V lost 4 bases to trimming and J lost 5 bases; unmatched junction nucleotides: 4. CDR3 in amino acids: CASSGRQGHQPQHF. The DNA for the CDR3 is TGCGCCAGCAGTGGTCGACAGGGGCATCAGCCCCAGCATTTT.

The chain is built from TRBV5-8 and TRBJ2-1; no clear D. This CDR3 is built from 12 residues. Germline CDR1 reads SGHTS; CDR2 reads YDEGEE. V dropped 4 bases and J dropped 1 base, with 3 bases sitting between them. CDR3: CASSLSYNEQFF. In DNA, the CDR3 is TGTGCCAGCAGCCTGTCCTACAATGAGCAGTTCTTC.

This clone was seen only a few times. The chain links TRBV7-9 to TRBJ2-1; 7 positions agree with TRBD2. Germline-derived CDR1 and CDR2 are SEHNR and FQNEAQ (reference sequence). CDR3 length: 15 residues. CDR3 nucleotide sequence: TGTGTCGCAACGGCAACCGGGGGGTTCTACAATGAGCAGTTCTTC. Protein: CVATATGGFYNEQFF.

This clone was counted between two and nine times. The CDR3 here is CAWSQGKTEAFF. As DNA, the CDR3 is TGTGCCTGGAGTCAGGGTAAAACTGAAGCTTTCTTT. J is TRBJ1-1 and V is TRBV30; possibly TRBD1 for D (5 bases). This CDR3 has 12 amino acids. Germline V gene data show CDR1 as GTSNPN and CDR2 as SVGIG (reference sequence). The V gene lost 2 bases and the J gene lost 5 bases, with 9 bases spanning the gap.

The chain carries TRBV12-5 and TRBJ1-3; 10 positions agree with TRBD1. There are 18 residues in the CDR3. V shed 4 bases and J 1 base; nucleotides not matched to a gene: 10. Germline loops: CDR1 LGHNT, CDR2 FRNRAP. CDR3 loop: CASGYSQDRGLSGNTIYF. In nucleotides, the CDR3 is TGTGCTAGTGGTTACTCTCAAGACAGGGGGCTTTCTGGAAACACCATATATTTT.

The sample holds one count of this clone. This sequence joins TRBV5-6 and TRBJ2-4, with 7 bases fitting TRBD1. The CDR3 contains 14 residues. The germline CDR1 and CDR2 sequences are SGHDT and YYEEEE. J gave up 5 bases and V 4 bases, and 6 bases lay outside the gene matches. CDR3 in DNA: TGTGCCAGCAGCCCTACAGGGGCCGAAAACATTCAGTACTTC. Amino acids: CASSPTGAENIQYF.

This rearrangement joins TRBV7-8 to TRBJ1-5; tentatively, D is TRBD1 (5 bases). The CDR3 has 15 amino acids. V shed 5 bases and J shed 4 bases, with 15 bases lying between them. Germline CDR1 is SGHVS and CDR2 is FQNEAQ. The CDR3 is CASSTTGIRNQPQHF. CDR3 bases: TGTGCCAGCAGCACCACAGGTATTAGGAATCAGCCCCAGCATTTT.

The CDR3 nucleotides are TGTGCCAGCAGCTTAGTCCGGGGAACTGAAGCTTTCTTT. Translating gives CASSLVRGTEAFF. The J gene is TRBJ1-1, the V gene TRBV7-9, with D unresolved. Between the trimmed V and J ends, which lost 1 base and 5 bases, there was a span of 8 bases. Germline CDR1 reads SEHNR; CDR2 reads FQNEAQ (reference sequence). The CDR3 contains 13 residues. The full variable domain, in which reference TRBV7-9 and TRBJ1-1 provide the parts outside the CDR3, is DTGVSQNPRHKITKRGQNVTFRCDPISEHNRLYWYRQTLGQGPEFLTYFQNEAQLEKSRLLSDRFSAERPKGSFSTLEIQRTEQGDSAMYLCASSLVRGTEAFFGQGTRLTVV.